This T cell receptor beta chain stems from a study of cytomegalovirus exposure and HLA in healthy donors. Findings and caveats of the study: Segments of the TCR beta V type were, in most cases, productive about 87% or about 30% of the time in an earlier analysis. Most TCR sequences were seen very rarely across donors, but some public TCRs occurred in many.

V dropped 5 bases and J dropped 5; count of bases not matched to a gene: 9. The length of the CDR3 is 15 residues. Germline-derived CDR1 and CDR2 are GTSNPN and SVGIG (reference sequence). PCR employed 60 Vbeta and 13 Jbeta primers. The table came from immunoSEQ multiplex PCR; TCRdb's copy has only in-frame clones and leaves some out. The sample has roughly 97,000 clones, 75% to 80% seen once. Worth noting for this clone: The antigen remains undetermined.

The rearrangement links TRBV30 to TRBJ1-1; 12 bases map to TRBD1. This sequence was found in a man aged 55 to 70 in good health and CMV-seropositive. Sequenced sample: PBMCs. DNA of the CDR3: TGTGCCTGGGCCCAGGGACAGGGGGCAAGGACTGAAGCTTTCTTT. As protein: CAWAQGQGARTEAFF.